A selection of T cell receptor beta chains follows, all from one sample in a study of PD-1 blockade in classical Hodgkin lymphoma. Generated by immunoSEQ multiplex PCR, the TCRdb table keeps only in-frame clones and is missing some. Among roughly 50,000 clones listed, around 81% were seen once. This specimen consisted of peripheral blood mononuclear cells (PBMCs), obtained before the second cycle of nivolumab. Source of these receptors: a human donor with classical Hodgkin lymphoma. Both conserved end residues are part of each CDR3. Each record gives: J gene, V gene, D gene, clone size, CDR3 protein, CDR3 DNA. The D gene is left open where the match is weak. Size is omitted from some rows. Given values are once, few, many or a class for expanded clones.

TRBJ2-5,TRBV6-1,.,.,CATREGEETQYF,TGTGCCACCAGGGAGGGGGAAGAGACCCAGTACTTC
TRBJ1-3,TRBV4-2,.,few,CASSQALGPSGNTIYF,TGTGCCAGCAGCCAAGCCCTAGGTCCGAGTGGAAACACCATATATTTT
TRBJ2-7,TRBV15,TRBD2,.,CATSRGPNKGTSGQAYEQYF,TGTGCCACCAGCAGAGGACCAAATAAGGGGACTAGCGGCCAGGCCTACGAGCAGTACTTC
TRBJ2-5,TRBV6-6,.,.,CASSPLGGQETQYF,TGTGCCAGCAGTCCCCTTGGAGGACAGGAGACCCAGTACTTC
TRBJ2-5,TRBV27,.,.,CASSLSVKSRETQYF,TGTGCCAGCAGTTTATCGGTCAAATCCAGAGAGACCCAGTACTTC
TRBJ1-3,TRBV28,.,.,CASSHIAQEGYGNTIYF,TGTGCCAGCAGCCACATAGCACAAGAAGGTTATGGAAACACCATATATTTT
TRBJ2-1,TRBV6-5,TRBD2,.,CASRRRTSIDEQFF,TGTGCCAGCAGGCGTCGGACTAGTATCGATGAGCAGTTCTTC
TRBJ1-2,TRBV19,TRBD1,once,CASSQGTAYGYTF,TGTGCCAGTAGTCAAGGGACAGCCTATGGCTACACCTTC
TRBJ2-4,TRBV27,.,.,CASSLGVTVPAKNIQYF,TGTGCCAGCAGTTTAGGGGTCACTGTACCAGCCAAAAACATTCAGTACTTC
TRBJ2-2,TRBV7-7,TRBD2,.,CASSLVTGTSNTGELFF,TGTGCTAGCAGCTTAGTAACCGGGACTAGCAACACCGGGGAGCTGTTTTTT
TRBJ2-5,TRBV5-1,.,once,CASSLDTETQYF,TGCGCCAGCAGCCTTGACACCGAGACCCAGTACTTC
TRBJ1-5,TRBV6-5,.,.,CASSYLGGSNQPQHF,TGTGCCAGCAGTTACCTCGGCGGTAGCAATCAGCCCCAGCATTTT
TRBJ2-4,TRBV7-2,.,.,CASSLGEENIQYF,TGTGCCAGCAGCTTAGGGGAGGAGAACATTCAGTACTTC
TRBJ1-2,TRBV6-5,.,.,CASSYSRPESRVTF,TGTGCCAGCAGTTACTCGAGGCCGGAGAGTCGGGTCACCTTC
TRBJ2-3,TRBV19,TRBD2,.,CASSIGWSGTSEADTQYF,TGTGCCAGTAGTATAGGGTGGTCGGGGACTAGCGAAGCAGATACGCAGTATTTT
TRBJ2-3,TRBV7-3,.,.,CASSSIATDTQYF,TGTGCCAGCAGCTCGATCGCGACAGATACGCAGTATTTT
TRBJ1-2,TRBV5-4,TRBD1,.,CASSAGTGGGSYGYTF,TGTGCCAGCAGCGCAGGGACAGGGGGCGGATCCTATGGCTACACCTTC
TRBJ1-1,TRBV2,.,.,CASGNTEAFF,TGTGCCAGCGGAAACACTGAAGCTTTCTTT
TRBJ2-7,TRBV29-1,.,.,CSVEALGEQYF,TGCAGCGTTGAAGCTTTGGGGGAGCAGTACTTC
TRBJ2-1,TRBV12-5,.,.,CASVSGAYNEQFF,TGTGCTAGTGTGAGTGGGGCCTACAATGAGCAGTTCTTC
TRBJ2-7,TRBV5-6,TRBD2,.,CASSRRLAGGREQYF,TGTGCCAGCAGCCGGCGACTAGCGGGGGGGCGGGAGCAGTACTTC
TRBJ2-1,TRBV7-3,TRBD2,.,CASSLTSSGSSSYNEQFF,TGTGCCAGCAGCTTAACGTCTAGCGGGAGTTCCTCCTACAATGAGCAGTTCTTC
TRBJ1-3,TRBV28,TRBD1,.,CASSIIGQASGNTIYF,TGTGCCAGCAGTATCATTGGACAGGCTTCTGGAAACACCATATATTTT
TRBJ2-7,TRBV9,TRBD2,.,CASSVGTSPYEQYF,TGTGCCAGCAGCGTAGGGACTAGCCCCTACGAGCAGTACTTC
TRBJ1-5,TRBV6-6,.,.,CATSLRDTYNQPQHF,TGTGCCACCTCGCTCCGGGACACTTACAATCAGCCCCAGCATTTT
TRBJ1-5,TRBV28,.,.,CASSLLVGNQPQHF,TGTGCCAGCAGTTTATTGGTTGGGAATCAGCCCCAGCATTTT
TRBJ2-1,TRBV9,.,.,CASSPGTGVLEQFF,TGTGCCAGCAGCCCCGGGACTGGGGTACTGGAGCAGTTCTTC
TRBJ1-3,TRBV2,.,.,CASSIGSAGNTIYF,TGTGCCAGCAGTATCGGATCGGCTGGAAACACCATATATTTT
TRBJ2-7,TRBV19,.,.,CASSISRTTHEQYF,TGTGCCAGTAGTATCTCACGTACTACCCACGAGCAGTACTTC
TRBJ2-7,TRBV27,.,.,CASSLSDSLSYEQYF,TGTGCCAGCAGTTTATCGGACAGTCTATCCTACGAGCAGTACTTC
TRBJ2-7,TRBV2,.,.,CASSEAYEQYF,TGTGCCAGCAGTGAAGCTTACGAGCAGTACTTC
TRBJ1-3,TRBV13,TRBD1,.,CASSSAGQGIFSGNTIYF,TGTGCCAGCAGCTCAGCGGGACAGGGAATTTTCTCTGGAAACACCATATATTTT
TRBJ2-2,TRBV15,TRBD2,.,CATSRDKWRGDTGELFF,TGTGCCACCAGCAGAGATAAGTGGCGGGGGGACACCGGGGAGCTGTTTTTT
TRBJ1-4,TRBV11-3,.,.,CASSSLQATNEKLFF,TGTGCCAGCAGCTCCTTACAGGCAACTAATGAAAAACTGTTTTTT
TRBJ1-1,TRBV9,.,.,CASSVEGNTEAFF,TGTGCCAGCAGCGTAGAAGGGAACACTGAAGCTTTCTTT
TRBJ1-4,TRBV7-8,TRBD1,.,CASSPRDRGFFEKLFF,TGTGCCAGCAGCCCCCGGGACAGGGGCTTTTTTGAAAAACTGTTTTTT
TRBJ1-2,TRBV5-1,.,.,CASSYGSYDLRNGYTF,TGCGCCAGCAGCTACGGGTCTTACGATTTAAGAAATGGCTACACCTTC
TRBJ2-5,TRBV25-1,.,.,CASSEGTDGGSQETQYF,TGTGCCAGCAGTGAGGGGACTGACGGGGGTTCCCAAGAGACCCAGTACTTC
TRBJ1-1,TRBV5-1,.,.,CASSLVPKGTGHLNTEAFF,TGCGCCAGCAGCTTGGTTCCAAAGGGTACGGGACACTTGAACACTGAAGCTTTCTTT
TRBJ2-7,TRBV18,TRBD2,.,CASSRTGLAGYEQYF,TGTGCCAGCTCACGAACGGGACTAGCGGGGTACGAGCAGTACTTC
TRBJ2-7,TRBV7-9,TRBD1,.,CASSSRTGYEQYF,TGTGCCAGCAGCTCCCGGACAGGCTACGAGCAGTACTTC